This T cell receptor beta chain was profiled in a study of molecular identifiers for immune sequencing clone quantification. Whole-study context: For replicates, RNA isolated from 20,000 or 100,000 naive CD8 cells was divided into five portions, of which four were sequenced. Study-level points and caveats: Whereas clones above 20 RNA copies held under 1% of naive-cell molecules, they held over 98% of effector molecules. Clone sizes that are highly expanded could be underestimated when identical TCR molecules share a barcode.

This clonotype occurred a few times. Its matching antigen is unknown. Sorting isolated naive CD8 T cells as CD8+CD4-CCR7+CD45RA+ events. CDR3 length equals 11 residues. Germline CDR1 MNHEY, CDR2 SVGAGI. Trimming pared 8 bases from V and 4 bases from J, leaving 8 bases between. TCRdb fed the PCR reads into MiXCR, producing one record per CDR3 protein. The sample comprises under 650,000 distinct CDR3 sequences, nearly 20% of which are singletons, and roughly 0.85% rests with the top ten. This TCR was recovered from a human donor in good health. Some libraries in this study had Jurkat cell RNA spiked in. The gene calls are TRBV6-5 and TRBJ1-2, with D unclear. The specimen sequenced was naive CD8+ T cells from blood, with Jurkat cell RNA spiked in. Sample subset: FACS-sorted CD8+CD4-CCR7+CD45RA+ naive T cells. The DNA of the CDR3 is TGTGCCAGCGGGTTTAGCTATGGCTACACCTTC. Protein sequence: CASGFSYGYTF.